What follows are 17 T cell receptor beta chains derived from one specimen sequenced in a study of T-cell reconstitution after alpha-beta-depleted transplantation in children. Unique molecular identifiers were incorporated into the prepared TCRbeta library. TCRdb itself ran the PCR reads through MiXCR, one entry per CDR3 protein. Of some 180,000 distinct CDR3 sequences in the sample, about 6.6% were seen once. Sequences were derived from PBMCs, sampled before TCRalphabeta/CD19-depleted stem cell transplant. These TCRs come from a boy aged 2 to 10 with acute lymphoblastic leukemia, due to receive a stem cell transplant.

CDR3 bases: TGTGCCACAGCGGGGGGGGATGAGACCCAGTACTTC. Translating gives CATAGGDETQYF. The V and J genes are TRBV2 and TRBJ2-5; the match to TRBD2 covers 10 bases. The CDR3 is 12 residues long. Germline V lookup: CDR1 SNHLY, CDR2 FYNNEI. V lost 10 bases to trimming and J lost 5 bases; unmatched junction nucleotides: 4.

This clonotype was picked up a small number of times. The junction and the germline gene differ at one end; a read error may be behind it. The gene calls are TRBV20-1 and TRBJ2-7; TRBD2 agrees at 7 bases. Germline V gene sequence: CDR1 DFQATT, CDR2 SNEGSKA (reference sequence). CDR3 length: 17 residues. The CDR3 protein is CSPSTIAVGQRGYEQYF. CDR3 bases: TGCAGTCCTAGTACTATCGCGGTGGGGCAGCGGGGCTACGAGCAGTACTTC.

A note on this clonotype: The germline gene is not matched at one end of the junction; a read error may be the cause. The gene calls are TRBV25-1 and TRBJ1-6; D is perhaps TRBD1 (5 bases). Germline CDR1 and CDR2: MGHDK and SYGVNS. The length of the CDR3 is 16 residues. CDR3 in amino acids: CASSEWREEAGSPLHF. In nucleotides, the CDR3 is TGTGCCAGCAGCGAATGGAGGGAGGAGGCAGGGTCACCCCTCCACTTT.

This clonotype was picked up a small number of times. The chain links TRBV10-2 to TRBJ2-1; 11 nucleotides line up with TRBD1. From germline, CDR1 is WSHSY and CDR2 SAAADI. The ends lost 6 bases at V and 7 bases at J; junction bases unmatched: 8. The CDR3 loop spans 15 amino acids. This chain's CDR3 is CASSRTGGKGNEQFF. DNA for the CDR3: TGCGCCAGCAGCAGGACAGGGGGCAAGGGTAATGAGCAGTTCTTC.

The chain carries TRBV5-1 and TRBJ2-5, with D possibly called TRBD1 or TRBD2 (5 bases each). This CDR3 contains 15 residues. Germline loops: CDR1 SGHRS, CDR2 YFSETQ. Trimming removed 2 bases at V and 1 base at J, with 12 bases between. CDR3 sequence reads: CASSLSAGTQETQYF. The DNA for the CDR3 is TGCGCCAGCAGCTTAAGCGCCGGGACCCAAGAGACCCAGTACTTC.

This clonotype came up a few times. This chain joins TRBV7-2 and TRBJ2-3; TRBD2 matches at 9 bases. Trimming at V came to 3 bases and at J to 0 bases, leaving 4 bases not matched to a gene. Germline CDR1 reads SGHTA; CDR2 reads FQGNSA. CDR3 length: 16 amino acids. In nucleotides, the CDR3 is TGTGCCAGCAGCTTCGGGCGGGGGGGTAGCACAGATACGCAGTATTTT. Translation gives CASSFGRGGSTDTQYF.

This sequence joins TRBV4-3 and TRBJ2-2; 12 nucleotides line up with TRBD1. After removal of 1 base from V and 9 bases from J, the junction contained 6 bases not matched to a gene. CDR3 length equals 16 residues. Germline loops: CDR1 LGHNA, CDR2 YSLEER. The CDR3 sequence is CASSQGPGQGAWELFF. For the CDR3, the DNA is TGCGCCAGCAGCCAAGGACCGGGACAGGGGGCCTGGGAGCTGTTTTTT.

The chain has TRBV12-3 or TRBV12-4 and TRBJ1-5; TRBD1 might be the D (6 bases). V dropped 3 bases and J dropped 10 bases, with 13 bases sitting between them. The CDR3 loop spans 13 amino acids. The CDR3 sequence is CASSFSGGDPQHF. CDR3 DNA sequence: TGTGCCAGCAGTTTTTCGGGGGGCGACCCCCAGCATTTT.

This clonotype came up many times. The chain couples TRBV7-9 to TRBJ2-5, with D unresolved. Per the germline V gene, CDR1 is SEHNR and CDR2 is FQNEAQ (reference sequence). The CDR3 is 12 residues long. With 0 bases removed from V and 6 bases from J, the gap between germline ends came to 5 bases. The CDR3 nucleotides read TGTGCCAGCAGCTTAGCGGGGAAGACCCAGTACTTC. Protein product: CASSLAGKTQYF. The full variable domain, in which reference TRBV7-9 and TRBJ2-5 provide the parts outside the CDR3, is DTGVSQNPRHKITKRGQNVTFRCDPISEHNRLYWYRQTLGQGPEFLTYFQNEAQLEKSRLLSDRFSAERPKGSFSTLEIQRTEQGDSAMYLCASSLAGKTQYFGPGTRLLVL.

The sample holds many counts of this clonotype. This CDR3 reads CASSSGTLGYTF. CDR3 in DNA: TGTGCCAGCAGTTCCGGGACCCTAGGCTACACCTTC. The chain combines TRBV28 with TRBJ1-2; D may be TRBD1 (5 bases). CDR3 length equals 12 residues. CDR1 MDHEN and CDR2 SYDVKM come from the germline V gene. The V gene lost 4 bases and the J gene lost 8 bases, with 11 bases spanning the gap.

Of note for this clonotype: The junction departs from germline at one end; a sequencing error may be responsible. The V and J genes are TRBV7-2 and TRBJ2-5; weak D call: TRBD1 (6 bases). The CDR3 has 14 residues. Per the germline V gene, CDR1 is SGHTA and CDR2 is FQGNSA. The CDR3 is CAGSLATGSETQYF. The DNA for the CDR3 is TGTGCCGGCAGCTTGGCAACAGGGTCAGAGACCCAGTACTTC.

This clonotype occurred many times. Written as DNA, the CDR3 is TGTGCCAGCAGTTTAATCGGGGGGCGTTTCGGAAACACCATATATTTT. It codes for CASSLIGGRFGNTIYF. The chain combines TRBV28 with TRBJ1-3; perhaps TRBD1 as D (6 bases). The CDR3 covers 16 residues. V was cut by 2 bases and J by 4 bases, with 15 bases left in between. The germline V gene encodes CDR1 MDHEN and CDR2 SYDVKM.

This clonotype has a count of ten or more. This chain uses TRBV2 with TRBJ2-2; TRBD2 is a possible D gene (5 bases). The CDR3 spans 16 residues. Trimming left V 7 bases short and J 1 base short, with 16 bases between. Germline CDR1 reads SNHLY; CDR2 reads FYNNEI. The DNA of the CDR3 is TGTGCCAGCACGGAGGTCCGGACCCTGAACACCGGGGAGCTGTTTTTT. The encoded protein is CASTEVRTLNTGELFF.

This clonotype has at least ten counts. The V gene is TRBV6-5, the J gene TRBJ2-2, with 10 positions matching TRBD2. V lost 5 bases and J lost 2; bases outside the gene matches: 2. The CDR3 runs to 15 residues. Germline CDR1 and CDR2: MNHEY and SVGAGI. For the CDR3, the DNA is TGTGCCAGCAGTACTAGCGGGGAAAACACCGGGGAGCTGTTTTTT. It encodes CASSTSGENTGELFF.

This clonotype was seen many times. CDR3 DNA sequence: TGTGCCAGCAGTGACTTGGGCTCCTACAATGAGCAGTTCTTC. This gives the protein CASSDLGSYNEQFF. The rearrangement links TRBV2 to TRBJ2-1, with D unresolved. V was cut by 3 bases and J by 0 bases, with 6 bases left in between. CDR3 length: 14 amino acids. Germline V gene lookup returns CDR1 SNHLY and CDR2 FYNNEI. The whole variable domain, filled in from reference TRBV2 and TRBJ2-1, reads EPEVTQTPSHQVTQMGQEVILRCVPISNHLYFYWYRQILGQKVEFLVSFYNNEISEKSEIFDDQFSVERPDGSNFTLKIRSTKLEDSAMYFCASSDLGSYNEQFFGPGTRLTVL.

This clonotype was seen a few times. CDR3 DNA sequence: TGCAGCGTTGACGGCTGGGAAGGGGCAGCCTTTGAAGCTTTCTTT. Its translation: CSVDGWEGAAFEAFF. The V and J genes are TRBV29-1 and TRBJ1-1; weak D call: TRBD1 (5 bases). The V end was cut by 3 bases, the J end by 7 bases, with 21 bases between. The CDR3 is made up of 15 amino acids. Germline V gives CDR1 SQVTM, CDR2 ANQGSEA.

This clonotype was observed a handful of times. The chain carries TRBV7-2 and TRBJ2-7; 8 bases fit TRBD1. Germline CDR1 reads SGHTA; CDR2 reads FQGNSA. Trimming cost V 5 bases and J 6 bases; bases outside gene matches: 9. This CDR3 region has 14 residues. The CDR3 region has the DNA TGTGCCAGCAGCCAGAGACAGACAGGGGCCGAGCAGTACTTC. Residues: CASSQRQTGAEQYF.